These 4 T cell receptor beta chains share one sample of origin, sequenced in a study of blood T cell repertoires in COVID-19. Sequencing was performed with immunoSEQ multiplex PCR; in TCRdb, only in-frame clones are kept and a portion is missing. The table lists about 99,000 clones, roughly 87% of them singletons. Specimen: peripheral blood. All receptors derive from a human donor in a cohort sampled during active COVID-19.

The chain couples TRBV5-1 to TRBJ2-3; 8 positions agree with TRBD1. Germline V lookup: CDR1 SGHRS, CDR2 YFSETQ. V shed 4 bases and J 0 bases; nucleotides not matched to a gene: 7. The CDR3 spans 16 residues. The CDR3 region is CASSHRTGPSTDTQYF. CDR3 sequence (DNA): TGCGCCAGCAGCCACCGGACAGGGCCTAGCACAGATACGCAGTATTTT.

The CDR3 DNA follows: TGTGCCAGCGCGGGACAGACAAACTACAATGAGCAGTTCTTC. Its translation is CASAGQTNYNEQFF. The chain recombines TRBV2 with TRBJ2-1; weak D call: TRBD1 (7 bases). The V and J ends lost 8 bases and 3 bases respectively, with 14 bases between them. There are 14 residues in the CDR3. The germline V gene encodes CDR1 SNHLY and CDR2 FYNNEI.

The chain employs TRBV5-1 and TRBJ2-3, with 8 bases that match TRBD2. The germline V gene has CDR1 SGHRS and CDR2 YFSETQ. V was clipped by 0 bases and J by 6 bases; unmatched bases: 12. The CDR3 is 17 residues long. The DNA of the CDR3 is TGCGCCAGCAGCTTGGCCACTAGCGGTATAATTCCCGATACGCAGTATTTT. Its translation is CASSLATSGIIPDTQYF. Full variable domain (remainder filled in from reference TRBV5-1 and TRBJ2-3): KAGVTQTPRYLIKTRGQQVTLSCSPISGHRSVSWYQQTPGQGLQFLFEYFSETQRNKGNFPGRFSGRQFSNSRSEMNVSTLELGDSALYLCASSLATSGIIPDTQYFGPGTRLTVL.

This clone was seen a single time. The identical CDR3 is also encoded by other nucleotide sequences in the sample. The CDR3 loop reads CAISPGQDTDTQYF. The CDR3 nucleotides read TGTGCCATCAGCCCTGGACAGGACACAGATACGCAGTATTTT. V gene TRBV10-3 combines with J gene TRBJ2-3; 7 bases are a match to TRBD1. J lost 2 bases, V lost 6 bases, and 5 bases had no gene match. Looked up from germline, CDR1 is ENHRY and CDR2 is SYGVKD. The CDR3 totals 14 residues.